Presented here are 15 T cell receptor beta chains from one specimen sequenced in a study of blood T cell repertoires in COVID-19. Libraries were prepared by immunoSEQ multiplex PCR; TCRdb keeps only in-frame clonotypes and omits some of them. In the table there are about 200,000 clones, about 78% of which are singletons. Material: peripheral blood. The receptors stem from a woman in her 70s with acute or convalescent COVID-19.

The rearrangement links TRBV12-5 to TRBJ2-3; weak D call: TRBD2 (5 bases). The CDR3 is 15 residues long. Germline V gives CDR1 LGHNT, CDR2 FRNRAP. Trimming cost V 1 base and J 0 bases, with 8 bases left between them. CDR3 region: CASGLDRTSTDTQYF. DNA for the CDR3: TGTGCTAGTGGTTTGGATAGGACTAGCACAGATACGCAGTATTTT.

This clone was counted between two and nine times. The chain links TRBV28 to TRBJ2-7; D may be TRBD1 (6 bases). Germline V gene sequence: CDR1 MDHEN, CDR2 SYDVKM. Trimming removed 6 bases from V and 2 bases from J, with 20 bases in between. The CDR3 spans 16 residues. CDR3 DNA: TGTGCCAGCAGCTCACACCGACGGGACAAAGCCTACGAGCAGTACTTC. It yields the protein CASSSHRRDKAYEQYF.

The chain is built from TRBV5-1 and TRBJ1-4, with a weak D call TRBD1 (6 bases). The CDR3 loop spans 15 amino acids. Germline CDR1 SGHRS, CDR2 YFSETQ. V was trimmed by 0 bases and J by 7 bases, leaving 13 bases between them. The CDR3 protein is CASSLEGGGSEKLFF. The CDR3 DNA sequence: TGCGCCAGCAGCTTGGAAGGGGGAGGGAGTGAAAAACTGTTTTTT.

The V and J genes are TRBV27 and TRBJ1-1; a weak D match, TRBD1 (5 bases). V was cut by 2 bases and J by 2 bases, with 12 bases left in between. Germline CDR1 is MNHEY and CDR2 is SMNVEV (reference sequence). This CDR3 is built from 15 residues. CDR3 sequence (DNA): TGTGCCAGCAGTTTAGGGGCCCGAAGAAACACTGAAGCTTTCTTT. Protein: CASSLGARRNTEAFF.

This chain joins TRBV19 and TRBJ2-1, with TRBD2 as a possible D gene (6 bases). Trimming removed 4 bases at V and 0 bases at J, with 16 bases between. This CDR3 has 17 residues. The V gene's germline CDR1 is LNHDA and CDR2 SQIVND (reference sequence). CDR3 sequence reads: CASSNPRSGPSYNEQFF. The CDR3 DNA is TGTGCCAGTAGTAACCCCCGTAGCGGACCCTCCTACAATGAGCAGTTCTTC. The variable domain in full, with the rest retrieved from reference TRBV19 and TRBJ2-1, is DGGITQSPKYLFRKEGQNVTLSCEQNLNHDAMYWYRQDPGQGLRLIYYSQIVNDFQKGDIAEGYSVSREKKESFPLTVTSAQKNPTAFYLCASSNPRSGPSYNEQFFGPGTRLTVL.

This clone has a handful of counts. The rearrangement uses TRBV12-3 or TRBV12-4 and TRBJ2-1; D is perhaps TRBD2 (5 bases). This CDR3 has 13 amino acids. Trimming stripped 2 bases from V and 7 bases from J, with 9 bases between. The CDR3 sequence: CASSLLAPNEQFF. The CDR3 DNA reads as TGTGCCAGCAGTTTACTAGCACCTAATGAGCAGTTCTTC.

In its sample, this clone was seen a few times. The CDR3 loop is CASSVLAGTYNEQFF. The CDR3 nucleotides are TGTGCCAGCAGTGTACTAGCGGGAACCTACAATGAGCAGTTCTTC. This rearrangement joins TRBV2 to TRBJ2-1, with TRBD2 matching over 10 bases. Germline V gene sequence: CDR1 SNHLY, CDR2 FYNNEI. CDR3 length: 15 residues. Unmatched junction bases numbered 2, after V lost 4 bases and J lost 2 bases.

The V and J genes are TRBV7-2 and TRBJ2-3; TRBD2 matches 16 bases. CDR1 is SGHTA, CDR2 FQGNSA, per germline. The CDR3 runs 14 residues. Unmatched junction bases numbered 6, after V lost 5 bases and J lost 13 bases. CDR3: CASSETGTSGREYF. The CDR3 region has the DNA TGTGCCAGCAGCGAGACCGGGACTAGCGGGAGGGAGTATTTT.

This chain connects TRBV5-5 to TRBJ1-5; TRBD1 is a possible D gene (5 bases). Between the trimmed V and J ends, which lost 0 bases and 5 bases, there was a span of 12 bases. Per the germline V gene, CDR1 is SGHKS and CDR2 is YYEKEE (reference sequence). This CDR3 is 15 amino acids long. The CDR3 bases are TGTGCCAGCAGCTTGGAGCAGGGCCGGGATCAGCCCCAGCATTTT. Translation: CASSLEQGRDQPQHF.

The rearrangement links TRBV28 to TRBJ1-5; 7 nucleotides agree with TRBD1. After removal of 6 bases from V and 1 base from J, the junction contained 9 bases not matched to a gene. Germline V CDR1 and CDR2: MDHEN, SYDVKM. The CDR3 consists of 16 residues. Written as DNA, the CDR3 is TGTGCCAGCAGCTCGAACAGGGGTCAGAGCAATCAGCCCCAGCATTTT. It is translated as CASSSNRGQSNQPQHF.

The chain recombines TRBV5-1 with TRBJ1-1; 10 bases line up with TRBD1. The germline gives CDR1 SGHRS, CDR2 YFSETQ. V lost 4 bases, J lost 1 base, and 7 bases stayed unmatched. This CDR3 has 16 residues. The CDR3 loop reads CASSARDRGQNTEAFF. Written as DNA, the CDR3 is TGCGCCAGCAGCGCCCGGGACAGGGGCCAGAACACTGAAGCTTTCTTT. The complete variable domain, with remaining parts taken from reference TRBV5-1 and TRBJ1-1, reads KAGVTQTPRYLIKTRGQQVTLSCSPISGHRSVSWYQQTPGQGLQFLFEYFSETQRNKGNFPGRFSGRQFSNSRSEMNVSTLELGDSALYLCASSARDRGQNTEAFFGQGTRLTVV.

In DNA, the CDR3 is TGTGCCAGCAGCACAGGGGGCGGCTATGGCTACACCTTC. Amino acid sequence: CASSTGGGYGYTF. The V gene is TRBV6-5, the J gene TRBJ1-2; 9 bases are a match to TRBD1. The CDR3 sequence is 13 residues long. V was pared by 6 bases and J by 4 bases, with 3 bases of the junction left unmatched. CDR1 and CDR2 (germline): MNHEY, SVGAGI.

J is TRBJ1-1 and V is TRBV19; D unclear. V shed 6 bases and J shed 3 bases, with 14 bases lying between them. CDR3 length equals 14 residues. Germline CDR1 LNHDA, CDR2 SQIVND (reference sequence). CDR3 bases: TGTGCCAGTAGGGTGCGAGGGAAGGACACTGAAGCTTTCTTT. Amino acid sequence: CASRVRGKDTEAFF.

The CDR3 region is CASSTDRDSYEQYF. For the CDR3, the DNA is TGTGCCAGCAGCACGGACAGGGACTCCTACGAGCAGTACTTC. The chain recombines TRBV11-2 with TRBJ2-7; 8 nucleotides align to TRBD1. Germline CDR1 is SGHAT and CDR2 is FQNNGV. This CDR3 contains 14 residues. Trimming cost V 5 bases and J 0 bases; bases outside gene matches: 3.

The rearrangement uses TRBV4-2 and TRBJ2-2; perhaps TRBD2 as D (5 bases). Germline V gives CDR1 LGHNA, CDR2 YNFKEQ. The length of the CDR3 is 13 residues. The V gene lost 4 bases and the J gene lost 8 bases, with 11 bases spanning the gap. CDR3 sequence: CASSPRLNGELFF. Here the CDR3 DNA reads TGTGCCAGCAGCCCGCGACTAAATGGGGAGCTGTTTTTT.